Below, 32 T cell receptor beta chains from the same sample are listed, as sequenced in a study of T-cell reconstitution after alpha-beta-depleted transplantation in children. Unique molecular identifiers were built into the TCRbeta library. TCRdb analysed the PCR reads with MiXCR anew, one entry per CDR3 protein. The data hold hundreds of thousands of distinct CDR3 sequences, with about 14% observed a single time. Sequences were derived from PBMCs, sampled from the stem cell graft. These receptors all come from a human donor who donated a stem cell graft to a child with Fanconi anemia.

This clonotype was detected many times. J is TRBJ2-3 and V is TRBV6-2 or TRBV6-3, with D tentatively TRBD1 or TRBD2 (5 bases each). The germline CDR1 and CDR2 sequences are MNHEY and SVGEGT. The V end lost 5 bases, the J end lost 1 base, and 16 bases lay between the germline ends. This CDR3 is built from 16 residues. CDR3 loop: CASSRPGPGRTDTQYF. Written as DNA, the CDR3 is TGTGCCAGCAGTCGCCCGGGCCCGGGGCGCACAGATACGCAGTATTTT.

The rearrangement links TRBV2 to TRBJ2-3; D is unresolved. V dropped 4 bases and J dropped 5 bases, with 7 bases sitting between them. This CDR3 has 12 amino acids. Germline V gene data show CDR1 as SNHLY and CDR2 as FYNNEI. The CDR3 DNA follows: TGTGCCAGCAGTGCCTGGGGAGATACGCAGTATTTT. This sequence encodes CASSAWGDTQYF.

This clonotype has at least ten counts. The chain couples TRBV5-5 to TRBJ2-3; the D gene is possibly TRBD1 (5 bases). This CDR3 contains 12 residues. In germline, CDR1 is SGHKS, CDR2 YYEKEE (reference sequence). V was trimmed by 1 base and J by 5 bases, leaving 5 bases between them. In DNA, the CDR3 is TGTGCCAGCAGCTTGCAGGGAGATACGCAGTATTTT. Its protein is CASSLQGDTQYF.

This clonotype was seen more than once but under ten times. This chain connects TRBV6-1 to TRBJ1-1, with D unclear. Germline assignment: CDR1 MNHNS and CDR2 SASEGT. The V end was cut by 6 bases, the J end by 1 base, with 9 bases between. There are 13 residues in the CDR3. As DNA, the CDR3 is TGTGCCAGCAGATCATGGGGGAACACTGAAGCTTTCTTT. This translates into CASRSWGNTEAFF.

V is TRBV4-3 and J is TRBJ1-1; the D is unclear. V lost 4 bases and J lost 6, with 15 bases in between. In germline, CDR1 is LGHNA, CDR2 YSLEER. CDR3 size: 14 residues. The CDR3 spells CASSPDPGLAEAFF. The CDR3 region has the DNA TGCGCCAGCAGCCCCGACCCGGGCCTCGCTGAAGCTTTCTTT.

This clonotype has only one observation. V is TRBV15 and J is TRBJ1-1; unclear D gene. V shed 0 bases and J shed 1 base, with 9 bases lying between them. The CDR3 consists of 15 residues. Germline V lookup: CDR1 LNHNV, CDR2 YYDKDF (reference sequence). This chain's CDR3 is CATSRDSETNTEAFF. In DNA form, the CDR3 reads TGTGCCACCAGCAGAGATTCCGAGACGAACACTGAAGCTTTCTTT. The full variable domain, in which reference TRBV15 and TRBJ1-1 provide the parts outside the CDR3, is DAMVIQNPRYQVTQFGKPVTLSCSQTLNHNVMYWYQQKSSQAPKLLFHYYDKDFNNEADTPDNFQSRRPNTSFCFLDIRSPGLGDTAMYLCATSRDSETNTEAFFGQGTRLTVV.

At least ten counts were recorded for this clonotype. The gene calls are TRBV9 and TRBJ1-1, with TRBD1 matching over 10 bases. This CDR3 has 17 amino acids. The V segment lost 4 bases and the J segment 4 bases; nucleotides outside the gene matches: 13. Looked up from germline, CDR1 is SGDLS and CDR2 is YYNGEE. The CDR3 bases are TGTGCCAGCAGCCCCCGGGGGGGGGACAGGGGTGGCACTGAAGCTTTCTTT. As protein: CASSPRGGDRGGTEAFF.

V and J are TRBV27 and TRBJ2-5; D gene uncertain. Trimming left V 5 bases short and J 4 bases short, with 20 bases between. Germline CDR1 is MNHEY and CDR2 is SMNVEV (reference sequence). CDR3 length equals 16 residues. The CDR3 DNA reads as TGTGCCAGCAGTGCGGACCCGATAGGTGGGCGAGAGACCCAGTACTTC. Its protein is CASSADPIGGRETQYF.

Only a few counts were recorded for this clonotype. This chain links TRBV6-5 with TRBJ1-1, with a weak D call TRBD1 (5 bases). Trimming took off 4 bases at V and 4 bases at J, with 16 bases between the two ends. CDR3 length: 15 amino acids. Germline V gives CDR1 MNHEY, CDR2 SVGAGI. The CDR3 spells CASSFLGTQGTEAFF. CDR3 nucleotide sequence: TGTGCCAGCAGTTTCTTGGGAACGCAGGGCACTGAAGCTTTCTTT.

The V gene is TRBV12-3 or TRBV12-4, the J gene TRBJ2-5; the match to TRBD2 covers 7 bases. J lost 3 bases, V lost 5 bases, and 9 bases had no gene match. The CDR3 length is 15 residues. The CDR3 protein is CASSPVTSPKETQYF. The CDR3, as DNA: TGTGCCAGCAGTCCGGTGACTAGCCCAAAAGAGACCCAGTACTTC.

V gene TRBV20-1 combines with J gene TRBJ1-6; D remains unclear. The CDR3 is 17 residues long. Germline CDR1 DFQATT, CDR2 SNEGSKA (reference sequence). V was cut by 4 bases and J by 0 bases, with 16 bases left in between. The CDR3 here is CSATMGGPSSYNSPLHF. The CDR3 bases are TGCAGTGCTACCATGGGTGGCCCTAGCTCCTATAATTCACCCCTCCACTTT.

In its sample, this clonotype was seen many times. V usage is TRBV12-3 or TRBV12-4 and J usage is TRBJ2-5, with D tentatively TRBD1 (5 bases). CDR3 length equals 14 residues. V shed 5 bases and J shed 4 bases, with 14 bases lying between them. CDR3 DNA: TGTGCCAGCAGTCTCAGGGCCGGCCTAGAGACCCAGTACTTC. Its protein is CASSLRAGLETQYF.

The rearrangement links TRBV9 to TRBJ2-7, with D perhaps matching TRBD2 (7 bases). The V and J ends lost 1 base and 0 bases respectively, with 11 bases between them. Germline V gene data show CDR1 as SGDLS and CDR2 as YYNGEE. CDR3 length: 15 residues. CDR3 sequence: CASSVTGGSSYEQYF. The CDR3 nucleotides are TGTGCCAGCAGCGTAACGGGGGGCAGCTCCTACGAGCAGTACTTC.

This clonotype was detected many times. At one boundary the junction diverges from the germline segment, which might be a read error. This chain connects TRBV12-3 or TRBV12-4 to TRBJ2-1; D is unclear. CDR3 length equals 12 residues. The CDR3 region is CASRLDSDEQFF. The CDR3 nucleotides are TGTGCCAGCAGATTAGACTCGGATGAGCAGTTCTTC.

This chain uses TRBV5-1 with TRBJ1-2; D remains ambiguous. The CDR3 totals 15 residues. Between the trimmed V and J ends, which lost 6 bases and 2 bases, there was a span of 17 bases. Germline CDR1 and CDR2: SGHRS and YFSETQ. CDR3 sequence: CASNSGVSGNYGYTF. DNA for the CDR3: TGCGCCAGCAACTCGGGCGTGTCGGGAAACTATGGCTACACCTTC.

V gene TRBV6-2 or TRBV6-3 combines with J gene TRBJ1-5; a weak D match, TRBD1 (5 bases). V was cut by 0 bases and J by 4 bases, with 22 bases left in between. Germline values: CDR1 MNHEY, CDR2 SVGEGT. The CDR3 consists of 19 residues. CDR3 sequence: CASSYSRGRGGGHNQPQHF. CDR3 in DNA: TGTGCCAGCAGTTACTCGAGAGGCCGCGGGGGAGGCCATAATCAGCCCCAGCATTTT.

This rearrangement joins TRBV27 to TRBJ1-3; 7 bases match TRBD1. This CDR3 is 17 amino acids long. Per the germline V gene, CDR1 is MNHEY and CDR2 is SMNVEV (reference sequence). Losses at the gene ends were 6 bases for V and 0 bases for J; bases not matched to a gene: 11. The CDR3 sequence: CASRNLAGTASGNTIYF. The CDR3 DNA reads TGTGCCAGCAGAAATCTCGCAGGGACAGCCTCTGGAAACACCATATATTTT.

The V call is TRBV7-8, the J call TRBJ2-5; TRBD1 matches 9 bases. The germline CDR1 and CDR2 sequences are SGHVS and FQNEAQ. Losses at the gene ends were 11 bases for V and 3 bases for J; bases not matched to a gene: 16. The CDR3 runs to 16 residues. CDR3: CAYTRGTGFPEETQYF. In DNA form, the CDR3 reads TGTGCCTATACGAGAGGGACAGGGTTTCCGGAAGAGACCCAGTACTTC.

Concerning this clonotype: A read error may produce the germline difference seen at one junction end. The rearrangement joins TRBV5-6 to TRBJ2-7; the D call may be TRBD1 or TRBD2 (5 bases each). This CDR3 has 15 amino acids. Germline CDR1 is SGHDT and CDR2 is YYEEEE. The CDR3 bases are TGTGCCAGCAGTTTGGGACCTCTGAGCTCCTACGAGCAGTACTTC. This codes for CASSLGPLSSYEQYF.

This chain connects TRBV7-8 to TRBJ2-5; D tentatively fits TRBD1 or TRBD2 (5 bases each). V was clipped by 0 bases and J by 5 bases, with 13 bases between them. Germline V gives CDR1 SGHVS, CDR2 FQNEAQ. The CDR3 loop spans 15 amino acids. CDR3 in DNA: TGTGCCAGCAGCTTAGCGCGCGATCGGGGCGAGACCCAGTACTTC. This sequence encodes CASSLARDRGETQYF.

Only a few counts were recorded for this clonotype. The V and J genes are TRBV11-2 and TRBJ1-4; 7 bases line up with TRBD1. The junction had 9 bases not matched to a gene; V was cut back by 1 base and J by 10 bases. The CDR3 totals 15 residues. Germline V gene data show CDR1 as SGHAT and CDR2 as FQNNGV. The CDR3 sequence: CASSLAPGGIRKLFF. Here the CDR3 DNA reads TGTGCCAGCAGCTTAGCCCCAGGGGGGATAAGAAAACTGTTTTTT.

V is TRBV6-5 and J is TRBJ2-3; TRBD1 agrees at 11 bases. Germline-derived CDR1 and CDR2 are MNHEY and SVGAGI. Trimming at V came to 2 bases and at J to 0 bases, leaving 4 bases not matched to a gene. The CDR3 is 17 amino acids. The DNA of the CDR3 is TGTGCCAGCAGTTACACCGGGACAGGGGGTAGCACAGATACGCAGTATTTT. Protein product: CASSYTGTGGSTDTQYF.

This clonotype was detected many times. The genes are TRBV7-3 and TRBJ2-5, with 7 bases matching TRBD1. The CDR3 runs to 13 residues. Germline CDR1 reads SGHTA; CDR2 reads FQGTGA. V trimming: 5 bases; J trimming: 3 bases; junction bases outside the gene matches: 3. The CDR3 reads CASSPGQKETQYF. Here the CDR3 DNA reads TGTGCCAGCAGCCCGGGACAGAAAGAGACCCAGTACTTC.

Of note for this clonotype: Since the CDR3 does not end with the conserved phenylalanine or tryptophan, this likely comes from a read error. The CDR3 loop is CASSPDGRRATEAFY. As DNA, the CDR3 is TGTGCCAGCAGCCCGGACGGCCGGAGGGCCACTGAAGCTTTCTAT. The V call is TRBV5-6, the J call TRBJ1-1, with D uncertain. Per germline, CDR1 SGHDT and CDR2 YYEEEE. The length of the CDR3 is 15 residues. V gave up 4 bases and J gave up 4 bases, with 17 bases separating them.

This chain uses TRBV15 with TRBJ1-5; 11 nucleotides align to TRBD1. V dropped 0 bases and J dropped 6; count of bases not matched to a gene: 4. The CDR3 contains 16 residues. Looked up from germline, CDR1 is LNHNV and CDR2 is YYDKDF (reference sequence). The CDR3 protein is CATSRDPGQGVQPQHF. The CDR3 DNA follows: TGTGCCACCAGCAGAGACCCGGGACAGGGGGTTCAGCCCCAGCATTTT.

This clonotype was detected a few times. The chain uses TRBV6-2 or TRBV6-3 and TRBJ2-2; D may be TRBD2 (6 bases). Trimming stripped 6 bases from V and 0 bases from J, with 11 bases between. CDR1 MNHEY and CDR2 SVGEGT come from the germline V gene. CDR3 length: 15 amino acids. This chain's CDR3 is CASRRDSPNTGELFF. The CDR3 DNA reads TGTGCCAGCAGAAGGGACTCCCCGAACACCGGGGAGCTGTTTTTT.

This clonotype was observed a handful of times. The gene calls are TRBV7-9 and TRBJ2-2; the D is unclear. This CDR3 region has 13 residues. The germline V and J ends were trimmed by 3 bases and 5 bases, with 7 bases remaining between them. Germline V gene lookup returns CDR1 SEHNR and CDR2 FQNEAQ (reference sequence). The CDR3 loop reads CASSFSQTGELFF. CDR3 coding DNA: TGTGCCAGCAGCTTCTCACAGACCGGGGAGCTGTTTTTT.

At least ten counts were recorded for this clonotype. The chain employs TRBV6-5 and TRBJ2-1, with 12 bases lining up with TRBD2. The CDR3 is 16 residues long. V gave up 6 bases and J gave up 0 bases; unmatched junction bases: 3. In germline, CDR1 is MNHEY, CDR2 SVGAGI. CDR3 coding DNA: TGTGCCAGCAGCCTGACTAGCGGGAGCTCCTACAATGAGCAGTTCTTC. Protein product: CASSLTSGSSYNEQFF.

The rearrangement joins TRBV6-2 or TRBV6-3 to TRBJ2-5, with D possibly matching TRBD1 (5 bases). Germline V gives CDR1 MNHEY, CDR2 SVGEGT. Trimming removed 3 bases from V and 4 bases from J, with 12 bases in between. The CDR3 has 14 residues. The CDR3 loop reads CASSYSRQGETQYF. The CDR3 DNA is TGTGCCAGCAGTTATAGTCGTCAGGGAGAGACCCAGTACTTC.

This chain joins TRBV12-3 or TRBV12-4 and TRBJ1-1; D unresolved. The germline V and J ends were trimmed by 1 base and 1 base, with 10 bases remaining between them. The CDR3 extends over 15 amino acids. The CDR3 loop reads CASSLEGRWNTEAFF. The CDR3 bases are TGTGCCAGCAGTTTAGAAGGGCGATGGAACACTGAAGCTTTCTTT.

This clonotype was seen more than once but under ten times. CDR3 DNA sequence: TGTGCCAGCAGCCCAAGACAGGGAACGACCGGAAACACCATATATTTT. Protein product: CASSPRQGTTGNTIYF. The chain is built from TRBV7-6 and TRBJ1-3, with 7 bases matching TRBD1. The CDR3 loop spans 16 amino acids. The trim removed 5 bases at V and 4 bases at J, leaving 11 bases unmatched. Germline V gives CDR1 SGHVS, CDR2 FNYEAQ.

This clonotype was observed at least ten times. The chain combines TRBV6-5 with TRBJ1-1; D is undetermined. Trimming shortened V by 1 base and J by 1 base, and 10 bases separated the two germline ends. This CDR3 has 15 amino acids. CDR1 and CDR2 (germline): MNHEY, SVGAGI. CDR3 protein: CASSYWSGQNTEAFF. In nucleotides, the CDR3 is TGTGCCAGCAGTTACTGGTCCGGGCAGAACACTGAAGCTTTCTTT.